This T cell receptor (beta chain) was recorded in a study of blood T cell repertoires in COVID-19. Study summary: PBMCs, B-cell-depleted T cells, or T cells were the source of the cDNA or gDNA that made up the material.

As originally analysed: Researchers report that nucleated cell counts were estimated from reference gene primer amplification. Using immunoSEQ multiplex PCR, the repertoire was profiled, and TCRdb retains in-frame clones only, with some absent. D and trimming come from the DNA, and the V and J calls and clone size come from that table. The sample lists 130,000 to 150,000 clones, 80% to 90% occurring once. Germline V CDR1 and CDR2: SNHLY, FYNNEI. CDR3 size: 14 residues. Trimming pared 8 bases from V and 3 bases from J, leaving 15 bases between. The sequencing input was peripheral blood. The rearrangement uses TRBV2 and TRBJ2-3, with a possible D match to TRBD1 (5 bases). This receptor was identified in a man aged 18 to 30 with COVID-19, enrolled during active disease. CDR3 sequence: CASQGTFRTDTQYF. CDR3 coding DNA: TGTGCCAGCCAGGGCACGTTTAGAACAGATACGCAGTATTTT.